The 21 T cell receptor beta chains below were found in one sample sequenced in a study of blood T cell repertoires in COVID-19. This table comes from immunoSEQ multiplex PCR, and its TCRdb copy is limited to in-frame clones, with some not included. The profile covers roughly 290,000 clones, with over 75% appearing a single time and 0.87% taken by the ten largest. Sequenced sample: peripheral blood. The receptors come from a human donor with COVID-19, enrolled during active disease. The donor label of this sample is uncertain.

The chain is built from TRBV6-5 and TRBJ1-1; 7 bases map to TRBD1. Germline CDR1 MNHEY, CDR2 SVGAGI. There are 15 residues in the CDR3. J gave up 5 bases and V 2 bases, and 8 bases lay outside the gene matches. The CDR3: CASSYEVTGWTEAFF. The DNA for the CDR3 is TGTGCCAGCAGTTACGAGGTGACAGGGTGGACTGAAGCTTTCTTT.

Here the CDR3 reads CASSLGGAYNEQFF. The DNA for the CDR3 is TGTGCCAGCAGCCTAGGGGGAGCCTACAATGAGCAGTTCTTC. The V and J genes are TRBV3-1 (or the pseudogene TRBV3-2) and TRBJ2-1, with D perhaps TRBD1 (6 bases). Trimming took off 4 bases at V and 2 bases at J, with 9 bases between the two ends. The V gene's germline CDR1 is LGHDT and CDR2 YNNKEL (reference sequence). This CDR3 contains 14 residues.

The genes are TRBV12-5 and TRBJ1-2, with 7 nucleotides matching TRBD1. With 6 bases clipped from V and 4 bases from J, the junction kept 2 bases outside the gene matches. The germline V gene has CDR1 LGHNT and CDR2 FRNRAP. The CDR3 contains 12 residues. Here the CDR3 reads CASGPGGYGYTF. The DNA for the CDR3 is TGTGCTAGTGGACCAGGGGGCTATGGCTACACCTTC.

This clone was counted only a few times. The chain couples TRBV7-8 to TRBJ1-1; TRBD1 matches at 12 bases. V was pared by 4 bases and J by 1 base, with 7 bases of the junction left unmatched. CDR1 is SGHVS and CDR2 is FQNEAQ in the germline V gene. There are 17 residues in the CDR3. CDR3 residues: CASSSGTGGFENTEAFF. CDR3 sequence (DNA): TGTGCCAGCAGCTCCGGGACAGGGGGCTTCGAGAACACTGAAGCTTTCTTT. Drawing the rest from reference TRBV7-8 and TRBJ1-1, the complete variable domain is GAGVSQSPRYKVAKRGQDVALRCDPISGHVSLFWYQQALGQGPEFLTYFQNEAQLDKSGLPSDRFFAERPEGSVSTLKIQRTQQEDSAVYLCASSSGTGGFENTEAFFGQGTRLTVV.

The CDR3 bases are TGCAGCGTTGTTACGGGACAGAGTAATGAAAAACTGTTTTTT. Translation: CSVVTGQSNEKLFF. The chain uses TRBV29-1 and TRBJ1-4, with 7 bases lining up with TRBD1. J was trimmed by 4 bases and V by 4 bases; bases with no gene match: 6. The CDR3 spans 14 residues. The germline V gene encodes CDR1 SQVTM and CDR2 ANQGSEA. The entire variable domain, with the rest obtained from reference TRBV29-1 and TRBJ1-4, is as follows: SAVISQKPSRDICQRGTSLTIQCQVDSQVTMMFWYRQQPGQSLTLIATANQGSEATYESGFVIDKFPISRPNLTFSTLTVSNMSPEDSSIYLCSVVTGQSNEKLFFGSGTQLSVL.

The chain links TRBV7-2 to TRBJ2-7; 7 bases match TRBD1. The V gene end was trimmed by 2 bases and the J gene end by 4 bases; junction bases not matched to a gene: 5. The CDR3 is made up of 14 amino acids. Germline V gene lookup returns CDR1 SGHTA and CDR2 FQGNSA. In DNA form, the CDR3 reads TGTGCCAGCAGCTTATCAGGGGGTTCTTACGAGCAGTACTTC. Translating it yields CASSLSGGSYEQYF.

The V call is TRBV6-1, the J call TRBJ2-1; 9 bases are a match to TRBD2. The germline gives CDR1 MNHNS, CDR2 SASEGT. The CDR3 is 17 amino acids. V was pared by 1 base and J by 7 bases, with 11 bases of the junction left unmatched. The CDR3 DNA reads TGTGCCAGCAGTGAAGGGCGGGGGGGCCTTGTAACGAATGAGCAGTTCTTC. Protein: CASSEGRGGLVTNEQFF.

The V call is TRBV4-1, the J call TRBJ1-3, with 7 positions matching TRBD1. Germline V gene data show CDR1 as MGHRA and CDR2 as YSYEKL. CDR3 size: 17 residues. Trimming took 4 bases from V and 2 from J; bases not matched to a gene: 11. As DNA, the CDR3 is TGCGCCAGCAGCCTCCGTAGACAGGGCGATCCTGGAAACACCATATATTTT. Its translation is CASSLRRQGDPGNTIYF.

On this clone: Germline and junction disagree at one end, which may indicate a read error. This chain links TRBV28 with TRBJ2-2, with D tentatively TRBD2 (6 bases). Germline V gene data show CDR1 as MDHEN and CDR2 as SYDVKM. The CDR3 is 12 amino acids. The CDR3 DNA reads as TGTGCCAGCAGTTTACGATCTTCCGGGGGTGTTTTT. Translated: CASSLRSSGGVF.

The V and J genes are TRBV7-2 and TRBJ2-7; 13 bases agree with TRBD2. Germline-derived CDR1 and CDR2 are SGHTA and FQGNSA. The V segment lost 4 bases and the J segment 3 bases; nucleotides outside the gene matches: 6. This CDR3 has 16 amino acids. In nucleotides, the CDR3 is TGTGCCAGCAGCTCCCGGACTAGCGGGAGTCTCTACGAGCAGTACTTC. Translated: CASSSRTSGSLYEQYF.

In this sample, this clone turned up many times. The chain employs TRBV7-3 and TRBJ1-2; 8 nucleotides match TRBD1. Germline V lookup: CDR1 SGHTA, CDR2 FQGTGA. V shed 2 bases, J shed 8 bases, and the junction held 4 bases outside the gene matches. The CDR3 is 13 residues long. The CDR3 loop reads CASSLGRGQGYTF. The CDR3, as DNA: TGTGCCAGCAGCTTAGGCAGGGGGCAAGGCTACACCTTC.

This clone has a count of ten or more. The chain joins TRBV6-2 or TRBV6-3 to TRBJ2-2, with 7 positions matching TRBD2. Losses at the gene ends were 6 bases for V and 3 bases for J; bases not matched to a gene: 13. Per the germline V gene, CDR1 is MNHEY and CDR2 is SVGEGT. This CDR3 comprises 17 residues. CDR3 amino acids: CASSLVSGTTYTGELFF. CDR3 DNA sequence: TGTGCCAGCAGCCTCGTCTCCGGGACTACGTACACCGGGGAGCTGTTTTTT.

In its sample, this clone was seen a few times. The V call is TRBV18, the J call TRBJ2-7, with TRBD1 matching over 8 bases. Germline trimming cut 3 bases from V and 2 bases from J; bases unmatched to any gene: 6. From germline, CDR1 is KGHSH and CDR2 LQKENI. The length of the CDR3 is 15 residues. The CDR3 DNA reads TGTGCCAGCTCACCCATAGACAGGGGAGCCTACGAGCAGTACTTC. It is translated as CASSPIDRGAYEQYF.

This clone was counted a single time. V usage is TRBV3-1 (or the pseudogene TRBV3-2) and J usage is TRBJ2-7; D remains unclear. CDR1 is LGHDT, CDR2 YNNKEL, per germline (reference sequence). Trimming removed 1 base at V and 2 bases at J, with 9 bases between. The CDR3 extends over 14 amino acids. CDR3 sequence (DNA): TGTGCCAGCAGCCAAGCAGGTTTCACCTACGAGCAGTACTTC. This gives the protein CASSQAGFTYEQYF.

The chain uses TRBV5-6 and TRBJ2-7; weak D call: TRBD2 (5 bases). Per the germline V gene, CDR1 is SGHDT and CDR2 is YYEEEE. This CDR3 spans 14 amino acids. V was pared by 2 bases and J by 3 bases, with 12 bases between. CDR3 amino acids: CASSLFIRDYEQYF. As DNA, the CDR3 is TGTGCCAGCAGCTTATTTATCCGGGACTACGAGCAGTACTTC.

The gene calls are TRBV5-1 and TRBJ2-2; TRBD2 matches at 8 bases. The CDR3 contains 15 residues. Germline trimming cut 2 bases from V and 4 bases from J; bases unmatched to any gene: 4. Germline V gene sequence: CDR1 SGHRS, CDR2 YFSETQ. The CDR3 sequence is CASSFREGLTGELFF. The CDR3 DNA reads TGCGCCAGCAGCTTCCGGGAGGGCCTCACCGGGGAGCTGTTTTTT.

CDR3 protein: CASSNPGQFFNTEAFF. The CDR3 DNA reads TGTGCCAGCTCGAACCCGGGACAGTTCTTTAACACTGAAGCTTTCTTT. This sequence joins TRBV5-4 and TRBJ1-1; the match to TRBD1 covers 7 bases. J was trimmed by 2 bases and V by 7 bases; bases with no gene match: 14. The CDR3 is 16 residues long. Germline CDR1 is SGHNT and CDR2 is YYREEE (reference sequence).

The chain combines TRBV5-1 with TRBJ2-3, with 13 bases fitting TRBD2. Per the germline V gene, CDR1 is SGHRS and CDR2 is YFSETQ. Trimming removed 4 bases from V and 4 bases from J; junction bases left unmatched: 9. The CDR3 contains 17 residues. The CDR3: CASSPARTSGSSDTQYF. CDR3 DNA sequence: TGCGCCAGCAGCCCCGCGCGGACTAGCGGGAGCTCAGATACGCAGTATTTT.

V usage is TRBV18 and J usage is TRBJ2-7; the match to TRBD2 covers 7 bases. Trimming cost V 1 base and J 1 base; bases outside gene matches: 4. The CDR3 spans 15 residues. Germline values: CDR1 KGHSH, CDR2 LQKENI. The CDR3 nucleotides read TGTGCCAGCTCACCACGGCTAGCGGTTTCCTACGAGCAGTACTTC. This sequence encodes CASSPRLAVSYEQYF. Filled out from reference TRBV18 and TRBJ2-7, the complete variable domain reads NAGVMQNPRHLVRRRGQEARLRCSPMKGHSHVYWYRQLPEEGLKFMVYLQKENIIDESGMPKERFSAEFPKEGPSILRIQQVVRGDSAAYFCASSPRLAVSYEQYFGPGTRLTVT.

The chain recombines TRBV3-1 (or the pseudogene TRBV3-2) with TRBJ1-2; D is ambiguous. V was pared by 0 bases and J by 8 bases, with 16 bases between. The germline V gene has CDR1 LGHDT and CDR2 YNNKEL (reference sequence). The CDR3 sequence is 15 residues long. DNA for the CDR3: TGTGCCAGCAGCCAAGATGTATTGGCCCAACGCGGCTACACCTTC. It yields the protein CASSQDVLAQRGYTF.

This rearrangement joins TRBV7-9 to TRBJ2-1; the match to TRBD2 covers 10 bases. Losses at the gene ends were 5 bases for V and 5 bases for J; bases not matched to a gene: 6. CDR1 is SEHNR and CDR2 is FQNEAQ in the germline V gene (reference sequence). The CDR3 is 15 residues long. The CDR3 nucleotides are TGTGCCAGCAGCCAGGGACTAGCGATCAACAATGAGCAGTTCTTC. It encodes CASSQGLAINNEQFF.